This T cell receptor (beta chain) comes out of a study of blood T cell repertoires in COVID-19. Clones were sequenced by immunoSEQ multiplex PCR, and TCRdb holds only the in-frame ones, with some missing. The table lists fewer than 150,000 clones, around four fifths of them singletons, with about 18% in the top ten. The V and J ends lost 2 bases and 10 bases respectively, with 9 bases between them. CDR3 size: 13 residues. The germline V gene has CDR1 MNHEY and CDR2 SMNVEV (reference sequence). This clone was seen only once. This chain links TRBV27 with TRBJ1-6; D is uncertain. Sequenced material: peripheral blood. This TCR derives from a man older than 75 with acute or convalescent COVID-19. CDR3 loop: CASSLIVESPLHF. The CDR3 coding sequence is TGTGCCAGCAGTTTAATTGTTGAGTCACCCCTCCACTTT.